The clone carrying this T cell receptor (beta chain) was observed a handful of times. Enrolled through a virtual design, the participants were between roughly 18 and 90 years of age and came from 24 US areas. A COVID-19 case was met by exposed participants within 2 weeks before study entry. The data stem from a study of blood T cell repertoires in COVID-19. Trimming removed 4 bases from V and 5 bases from J; junction bases left unmatched: 11. Germline V gene data show CDR1 as SGHNT and CDR2 as YYREEE (reference sequence). The CDR3 is 15 residues long. Measured with immunoSEQ multiplex PCR; TCRdb has only the in-frame clones, and not every one. There are about 320,000 clones in the sample; 90% occur only once, and roughly 3.6% lies in the top ten.

The chain combines TRBV5-4 with TRBJ1-1; the match to TRBD1 covers 7 bases. The sequence derives from a woman under 40 who had been exposed to COVID-19. Input material: PBMCs or T cells enriched from blood (not recorded which). This chain's CDR3 is CASSPDRAWETEAFF. The DNA for the CDR3 is TGTGCCAGCAGCCCTGACAGGGCCTGGGAAACTGAAGCTTTCTTT.